A single sample is the source of the 3 T cell receptor beta chains below, sequenced in a study of OX40 agonist ivuxolimab in advanced cancers. Sequencing was performed with immunoSEQ multiplex PCR; in TCRdb, only in-frame clones are kept and a portion is missing. The sample contains 8,000 to 11,000 clones, about 80% of which appear only once. This specimen consisted of CD4+ or CD8+ T cells sorted from blood, obtained in a trial of the OX40 agonist ivuxolimab. The receptors derive from an adult with an advanced solid tumor such as melanoma, head and neck, liver or kidney cancer.

By proportion, this clone is medium-sized. This CDR3 is CATSSSGGLYNEQFF. CDR3 nucleotides: TGTGCCACCTCATCGAGCGGGGGGCTCTACAATGAGCAGTTCTTC. The V and J genes are TRBV27 and TRBJ2-1; 9 bases align to TRBD2. The germline V gene encodes CDR1 MNHEY and CDR2 SMNVEV (reference sequence). The CDR3 runs 15 residues. Trimming took 10 bases from V and 3 from J; bases not matched to a gene: 10.

The J gene is TRBJ2-1, the V gene TRBV29-1, with D unresolved. Germline assignment: CDR1 SQVTM and CDR2 ANQGSEA. V shed 4 bases and J shed 0 bases, with 4 bases lying between them. This CDR3 contains 12 residues. The CDR3 sequence: CSVADSYNEQFF. In nucleotides, the CDR3 is TGCAGCGTTGCGGACTCCTACAATGAGCAGTTCTTC.

This chain links TRBV28 with TRBJ2-7; the match to TRBD2 covers 10 bases. This CDR3 contains 15 residues. J lost 2 bases, V lost 6 bases, and 7 bases had no gene match. Germline CDR1 and CDR2: MDHEN and SYDVKM. The CDR3 DNA is TGTGCCAGCAGAGGGGGGCTAGCGGGAGCCTACGAGCAGTACTTC. Its protein is CASRGGLAGAYEQYF.